These 11 T cell receptor beta chains originate from one sample sequenced in a study of blood T cell repertoires in COVID-19. This table comes from immunoSEQ multiplex PCR, and its TCRdb copy is limited to in-frame clones, with some not included. The table includes about 50,000 clones, less than 85% detected once. Sequencing was performed on peripheral blood. These receptors were obtained from a man in his sixties with acute or convalescent COVID-19.

This chain joins TRBV9 and TRBJ2-2; D might be TRBD2 (6 bases). This CDR3 spans 14 amino acids. Trimming removed 0 bases from V and 8 bases from J, with 11 bases in between. Germline CDR1 and CDR2: SGDLS and YYNGEE. The CDR3, as DNA: TGTGCCAGCAGCGTAGTGGAGGGGCTGGGGGAGCTGTTTTTT. This gives the protein CASSVVEGLGELFF.

The chain has TRBV6-5 and TRBJ1-6, with 9 bases aligning to TRBD1. Germline CDR1 reads MNHEY; CDR2 reads SVGAGI. CDR3 length: 15 amino acids. Trimming at V came to 6 bases and at J to 8 bases, leaving 8 bases not matched to a gene. The CDR3 DNA sequence: TGTGCCAGCAGAAAAGGACAGGGGAAGTATTCACCCCTCCACTTT. It specifies CASRKGQGKYSPLHF.

J is TRBJ2-7 and V is TRBV18; TRBD1 is a possible D gene (5 bases). The CDR3 is 14 residues long. Trimming removed 2 bases at V and 3 bases at J, with 11 bases between. The germline V gene has CDR1 KGHSH and CDR2 LQKENI. Written as DNA, the CDR3 is TGTGCCAGCTCACCAGCCAGGGATCTCTACGAGCAGTACTTC. Translation: CASSPARDLYEQYF.

The chain joins TRBV12-3 or TRBV12-4 to TRBJ2-1; perhaps TRBD1 as D (6 bases). Deletions cut 6 bases from V and 9 bases from J, with 15 bases between. The CDR3 contains 13 residues. The CDR3 DNA follows: TGTGCCAGCAGCACCATACAGGGTACTGAGCAGTTCTTC. Protein: CASSTIQGTEQFF.

This rearrangement joins TRBV5-1 to TRBJ2-7, with D possibly matching TRBD1 (5 bases). The length of the CDR3 is 14 residues. The germline V gene encodes CDR1 SGHRS and CDR2 YFSETQ. V was shortened by 3 bases and J by 0 bases, with 10 bases between the two germline ends. In DNA, the CDR3 is TGCGCCAGCAGCTCAACAGGAGTCTCCTACGAGCAGTACTTC. Translated, it gives CASSSTGVSYEQYF.

This clone was seen only once. V gene TRBV7-3 combines with J gene TRBJ1-1; D remains ambiguous. V was pared by 3 bases and J by 6 bases, with 8 bases between. CDR3 length: 12 residues. CDR1 is SGHTA, CDR2 FQGTGA, per germline. The CDR3 protein is CASSFPYSEAFF. The CDR3 coding sequence is TGTGCCAGCAGCTTCCCTTACTCTGAAGCTTTCTTT.

This clone appeared a single time. The V and J genes are TRBV2 and TRBJ1-5; a possible D gene is TRBD1 (6 bases). CDR3 length equals 13 residues. Germline CDR1 and CDR2: SNHLY and FYNNEI. With 6 bases removed from V and 4 bases from J, the gap between germline ends came to 10 bases. CDR3 loop: CASRFTGNQPQHF. DNA of the CDR3: TGTGCCAGCAGATTCACAGGGAATCAGCCCCAGCATTTT.

The chain carries TRBV6-2 or TRBV6-3 and TRBJ2-2; 8 bases line up with TRBD1. V shed 6 bases, J shed 4 bases, and the junction held 10 bases outside the gene matches. CDR1 and CDR2 (germline): MNHEY, SVGEGT. This CDR3 is built from 16 residues. This chain's CDR3 is CASSRGQGAVTGELFF. The CDR3 DNA reads TGTGCCAGCAGCCGGGGGCAGGGGGCCGTCACCGGGGAGCTGTTTTTT.

This clone was observed a single time. This chain joins TRBV5-1 and TRBJ1-6, with 9 bases that match TRBD1. The trim removed 4 bases at V and 9 bases at J, leaving 8 bases unmatched. CDR1 and CDR2 (germline): SGHRS, YFSETQ. This CDR3 is 15 amino acids long. The chain's CDR3 is CASSLDGTGPSPLHF. Written as DNA, the CDR3 is TGCGCCAGCAGCCTGGACGGGACAGGGCCTTCACCCCTCCACTTT. The full variable domain, rest sourced from reference TRBV5-1 and TRBJ1-6, is KAGVTQTPRYLIKTRGQQVTLSCSPISGHRSVSWYQQTPGQGLQFLFEYFSETQRNKGNFPGRFSGRQFSNSRSEMNVSTLELGDSALYLCASSLDGTGPSPLHFGNGTRLTVT.

The J gene is TRBJ1-2, the V gene TRBV5-1, with 8 bases fitting TRBD1. J lost 2 bases, V lost 4 bases, and 4 bases had no gene match. Germline V lookup: CDR1 SGHRS, CDR2 YFSETQ. This CDR3 region has 14 residues. For the CDR3, the DNA is TGCGCCAGCAGCGCAGGACAGGGAAACTATGGCTACACCTTC. This sequence encodes CASSAGQGNYGYTF.

The rearrangement links TRBV9 to TRBJ1-1, with a possible D match to TRBD1 (5 bases). This CDR3 spans 12 amino acids. The V end lost 4 bases, the J end lost 9 bases, and 13 bases lay between the germline ends. Per the germline V gene, CDR1 is SGDLS and CDR2 is YYNGEE. CDR3 protein: CASSPPTAKAFF. The CDR3 nucleotides read TGTGCCAGCAGCCCACCGACAGCGAAAGCTTTCTTT. The full variable domain, in which reference TRBV9 and TRBJ1-1 provide the parts outside the CDR3, is DSGVTQTPKHLITATGQRVTLRCSPRSGDLSVYWYQQSLDQGLQFLIQYYNGEERAKGNILERFSAQQFPDLHSELNLSSLELGDSALYFCASSPPTAKAFFGQGTRLTVV.